One sample yielded the 11 T cell receptor beta chains listed below, sequenced in a study of blood T cell repertoires in COVID-19. The protocol was immunoSEQ multiplex PCR, while the TCRdb copy is restricted to in-frame clones and leaves out a portion. The sample contains some 210,000 clones, about 89% of which appear only once. The specimen was peripheral blood. The source of these receptors is a woman in her thirties or forties with acute or convalescent COVID-19.

J is TRBJ1-6 and V is TRBV6-2 or TRBV6-3, with unresolved D. The germline gives CDR1 MNHEY, CDR2 SVGEGT. The CDR3 is made up of 14 amino acids. With 5 bases removed from V and 4 bases from J, the gap between germline ends came to 9 bases. The CDR3 spells CASSRFVYNSPLHF. The CDR3 DNA reads TGTGCCAGCAGTCGGTTCGTATATAATTCACCCCTCCACTTT.

The chain has TRBV3-1 (or the pseudogene TRBV3-2) and TRBJ1-3, with D maybe TRBD1 (6 bases). This CDR3 is built from 14 residues. Deletions cut 4 bases from V and 4 bases from J, with 11 bases between. Germline V CDR1 and CDR2: LGHDT, YNNKEL (reference sequence). The CDR3 DNA is TGTGCCAGCAGCCGGACAGAGAGAGGAAACACCATATATTTT. Translated, it gives CASSRTERGNTIYF.

The CDR3 is CASSRPGQESNEQFF. The CDR3 region has the DNA TGTGCCAGCTCACGCCCGGGACAGGAGAGTAATGAGCAGTTCTTC. The V and J genes are TRBV18 and TRBJ2-1, with TRBD1 matching 8 bases. V lost 4 bases and J lost 7; bases outside the gene matches: 9. Per the germline V gene, CDR1 is KGHSH and CDR2 is LQKENI. This CDR3 has 15 residues. The whole variable domain, filled in from reference TRBV18 and TRBJ2-1, reads NAGVMQNPRHLVRRRGQEARLRCSPMKGHSHVYWYRQLPEEGLKFMVYLQKENIIDESGMPKERFSAEFPKEGPSILRIQQVVRGDSAAYFCASSRPGQESNEQFFGPGTRLTVL.

This clone appeared once. V and J are TRBV6-6 and TRBJ1-1, with TRBD1 matching 8 bases. V lost 5 bases and J lost 11; bases outside the gene matches: 10. CDR1 is MNHNY, CDR2 SVGAGI, per germline (reference sequence). The CDR3 is made up of 13 amino acids. The CDR3 coding sequence is TGTGCCAGCAGTCCCGGACAGGGAATGGACGCTTTCTTT. Translation gives CASSPGQGMDAFF.

The chain recombines TRBV7-9 with TRBJ1-6; TRBD1 aligns across 8 bases. With 5 bases clipped from V and 5 bases from J, the junction kept 8 bases outside the gene matches. This CDR3 region has 16 residues. CDR1 and CDR2 from the germline V gene are SEHNR and FQNEAQ (reference sequence). CDR3 sequence reads: CASSGQGILDNSPLHF. In nucleotides, the CDR3 is TGTGCCAGCAGCGGACAGGGCATTCTGGATAATTCACCCCTCCACTTT. Variable domain in full (rest from reference TRBV7-9 and TRBJ1-6): DTGVSQNPRHKITKRGQNVTFRCDPISEHNRLYWYRQTLGQGPEFLTYFQNEAQLEKSRLLSDRFSAERPKGSFSTLEIQRTEQGDSAMYLCASSGQGILDNSPLHFGNGTRLTVT.

The chain has TRBV6-2 or TRBV6-3 and TRBJ1-1, with a weak D call TRBD1 (5 bases). V shed 5 bases and J shed 0 bases, with 10 bases lying between them. The germline gives CDR1 MNHEY, CDR2 SVGEGT. CDR3 length: 14 amino acids. This CDR3 reads CASSDPGLNTEAFF. In nucleotides, the CDR3 is TGTGCCAGCAGTGACCCAGGGTTGAACACTGAAGCTTTCTTT.

J is TRBJ2-3 and V is TRBV7-9; 7 positions agree with TRBD2. There are 16 residues in the CDR3. V lost 5 bases to trimming and J lost 5 bases; unmatched junction nucleotides: 13. CDR1 is SEHNR and CDR2 is FQNEAQ in the germline V gene (reference sequence). Here the CDR3 DNA reads TGTGCCAGCAGCCCCATAGGAGGGAGGGCATTAGATACGCAGTATTTT. This encodes CASSPIGGRALDTQYF.

The chain is built from TRBV5-1 and TRBJ2-4, with 8 bases that match TRBD2. This CDR3 is built from 16 residues. The V gene's germline CDR1 is SGHRS and CDR2 YFSETQ. The junction had 7 bases not matched to a gene; V was cut back by 4 bases and J by 1 base. In DNA form, the CDR3 reads TGCGCCAGCAGCATCGGCCCGGGGGGGGCCAAAAACATTCAGTACTTC. Protein: CASSIGPGGAKNIQYF. The whole variable domain, filled in from reference TRBV5-1 and TRBJ2-4, reads KAGVTQTPRYLIKTRGQQVTLSCSPISGHRSVSWYQQTPGQGLQFLFEYFSETQRNKGNFPGRFSGRQFSNSRSEMNVSTLELGDSALYLCASSIGPGGAKNIQYFGAGTRLSVL.

V is TRBV7-2 and J is TRBJ1-5, with 8 bases matching TRBD1. The CDR3 consists of 13 residues. With 6 bases clipped from V and 7 bases from J, the junction kept 5 bases outside the gene matches. The germline gives CDR1 SGHTA, CDR2 FQGNSA. CDR3 sequence (DNA): TGTGCCAGCAGAGGGACAGGCGGGCAGCCCCAGCATTTT. Translation gives CASRGTGGQPQHF.

Here the CDR3 DNA reads TGTGCCAGCAGCTTAGCGGGAGACCGCTTCGAAAAACTGTTTTTT. Protein sequence: CASSLAGDRFEKLFF. V is TRBV7-7 and J is TRBJ1-4; D unresolved. The CDR3 is 15 amino acids. V was pared by 0 bases and J by 8 bases, with 13 bases between. Germline values: CDR1 SSHAT, CDR2 FNYEAQ (reference sequence).

The gene calls are TRBV10-2 and TRBJ1-5, with 10 nucleotides matching TRBD1. The CDR3 is 17 residues long. CDR1 and CDR2 from the germline V gene are WSHSY and SAAADI. The trim removed 3 bases at V and 2 bases at J, leaving 7 bases unmatched. The CDR3 loop reads CASSDPRDRGGNQPQHF. DNA of the CDR3: TGCGCCAGCAGTGATCCTCGGGACAGGGGAGGCAATCAGCCCCAGCATTTT.